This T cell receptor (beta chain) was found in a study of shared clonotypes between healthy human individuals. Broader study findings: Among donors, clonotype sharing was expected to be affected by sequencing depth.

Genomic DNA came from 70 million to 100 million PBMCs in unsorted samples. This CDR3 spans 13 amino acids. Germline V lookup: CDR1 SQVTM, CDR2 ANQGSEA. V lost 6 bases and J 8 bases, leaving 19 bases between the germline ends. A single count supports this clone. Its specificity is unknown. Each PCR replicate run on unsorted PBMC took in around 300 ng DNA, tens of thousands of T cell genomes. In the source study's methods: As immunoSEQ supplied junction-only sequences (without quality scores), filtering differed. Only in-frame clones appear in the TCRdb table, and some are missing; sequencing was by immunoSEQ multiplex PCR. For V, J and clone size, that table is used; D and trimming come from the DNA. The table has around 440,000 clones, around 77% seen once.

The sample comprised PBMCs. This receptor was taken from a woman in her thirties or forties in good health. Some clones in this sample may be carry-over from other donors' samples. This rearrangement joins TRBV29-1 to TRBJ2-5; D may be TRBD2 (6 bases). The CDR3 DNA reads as TGCAGCGTGGGGTCGGCCGGGAGAGACACCCAGTACTTC. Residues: CSVGSAGRDTQYF.